Sequencing of this T cell receptor (beta chain) was carried out in a study of breast tumors, draining lymph nodes, adjacent tissues. Per the germline V gene, CDR1 is SGHDT and CDR2 is YYEEEE. The CDR3 is 12 amino acids. Notes on this clonotype: A much bigger clone sits one base away, suggesting this may be a read error.

Samples came from axillary lymph nodes draining the breast cancer. MiXCR was run by TCRdb on the multiplex PCR reads, yielding one entry per CDR3 protein. The sample consists of about 180,000 distinct CDR3 sequences, 33% of them appearing once. This chain connects TRBV5-6 to TRBJ2-7; D might be TRBD1 (7 bases). The clonotype originates from a female donor with breast cancer. Some clones in this sample may be carry-over from other donors' samples. The sequenced sample consisted of axillary lymph node tissue. The CDR3 region is CASREGQSEQCF. CDR3 nucleotide sequence: TGTGCCAGCAGGGAGGGACAGAGCGAGCAGTGCTTC.